This T cell receptor (beta chain) emerged from a study of blood T cell repertoires in COVID-19. This clone was seen just once. CDR1 and CDR2 (germline): ENHRY, SYGVKD. The CDR3 totals 14 residues. The junction had 1 base not matched to a gene; V was cut back by 3 bases and J by 8 bases. Some clones are missing from TCRdb's copy, which holds only in-frame ones; the method was immunoSEQ multiplex PCR. The sample has about 140,000 clones, around nine tenths seen once. Material: peripheral blood. This rearrangement joins TRBV10-3 to TRBJ2-1, with 13 bases lining up with TRBD2. The TCR sequence derives from a human donor in a cohort sampled during active COVID-19. The CDR3 nucleotides are TGTGCCATCAGTGACGGACTAGCGGGGGATGAGCAGTTCTTC. The encoded protein is CAISDGLAGDEQFF.